What follows are 30 T cell receptor beta chains derived from one specimen sequenced in a study of graft-versus-host responses after intestinal transplantation. Sequencing used immunoSEQ multiplex PCR; TCRdb keeps in-frame clones, though not all of them. The repertoire includes 25,000 to 35,000 clones, 87% of them detected once, and roughly 12% sits in the top ten. The material sequenced was PBMCs, taken around 460 days after intestinal transplantation. The receptors shown here come from a human patient who received an intestinal transplant, so some T cells may come from the graft donor.

In DNA form, the CDR3 reads TGTGCCAGCAGTTTATATGCCAGCAGAGAGCAGTTCTTC. Translating gives CASSLYASREQFF. The chain uses TRBV27 and TRBJ2-1; D unresolved. The V and J ends lost 1 base and 10 bases respectively, with 11 bases between them. Germline CDR1 is MNHEY and CDR2 is SMNVEV (reference sequence). The CDR3 is 13 amino acids.

The chain links TRBV19 to TRBJ2-3; D not certain. The V end lost 3 bases, the J end lost 2 bases, and 15 bases lay between the germline ends. The CDR3 runs to 16 residues. Per germline, CDR1 LNHDA and CDR2 SQIVND (reference sequence). CDR3 nucleotides: TGTGCCAGTAGTATCTCCGACGCCAGCTCCACAGATACGCAGTATTTT. Protein sequence: CASSISDASSTDTQYF.

The CDR3 DNA is TGCGCCAGCAGCCAAGTAGCAGGGGTTCCGTCCTACGAGCAGTACTTC. This translates into CASSQVAGVPSYEQYF. V and J are TRBV4-1 and TRBJ2-7; D might be TRBD1 (6 bases). V was shortened by 1 base and J by 1 base, with 14 bases between the two germline ends. Germline lookup yields CDR1 MGHRA and CDR2 YSYEKL. The CDR3 covers 16 residues.

The gene calls are TRBV4-3 and TRBJ2-7; D unclear. Germline loops: CDR1 LGHNA, CDR2 YSLEER. The CDR3 is made up of 14 amino acids. Trimming left V 0 bases short and J 1 base short, with 7 bases between. CDR3 residues: CASSQDQISYEQYF. DNA for the CDR3: TGCGCCAGCAGCCAAGACCAGATTTCCTACGAGCAGTACTTC.

V is TRBV28 and J is TRBJ1-5; D gene ambiguous. The CDR3 has 14 amino acids. V was shortened by 10 bases and J by 2 bases, with 15 bases between the two germline ends. Germline lookup yields CDR1 MDHEN and CDR2 SYDVKM. The DNA for the CDR3 is TGTGCCATTCTGCCTGGCCAGGGCAATCAGCCCCAGCATTTT. Protein: CAILPGQGNQPQHF.

This clone was counted once. The chain combines TRBV23-1 with TRBJ1-3, with 8 bases that match TRBD1. TRBV23-1 is identified as an open reading frame with a role that is uncertain. The CDR3 spans 16 residues. The J segment lost 3 bases and the V segment lost 10 bases, leaving 14 bases of the junction unmatched. The CDR3 loop is CATARGDRRCGNTIYF. In nucleotides, the CDR3 is TGCGCCACAGCACGGGGGGACAGGAGGTGTGGAAACACCATATATTTT.

The rearrangement joins TRBV6-5 to TRBJ1-1; TRBD1 matches 8 bases. With V trimmed by 0 bases and J by 7 bases, 10 bases remained unmatched. The CDR3 contains 16 residues. In germline, CDR1 is MNHEY, CDR2 SVGAGI. The CDR3 sequence: CASSYSTGGGSGEAFF. The CDR3 region has the DNA TGTGCCAGCAGTTACTCAACAGGGGGAGGGTCGGGTGAAGCTTTCTTT.

Here the CDR3 reads CASSPQTSDTQYF. In nucleotides, the CDR3 is TGTGCCAGCAGCCCGCAAACTAGCGATACGCAGTATTTT. The chain carries TRBV5-5 and TRBJ2-3; a weak D match, TRBD2 (6 bases). From germline, CDR1 is SGHKS and CDR2 YYEKEE (reference sequence). Trimming cost V 4 bases and J 6 bases, with 12 bases left between them. The CDR3 consists of 13 residues.

This clone was recorded once. This chain uses TRBV7-9 with TRBJ2-6; TRBD1 matches at 8 bases. This CDR3 is built from 17 residues. Germline loops: CDR1 SEHNR, CDR2 FQNEAQ (reference sequence). The junction had 8 bases not matched to a gene; V was cut back by 5 bases and J by 2 bases. CDR3 nucleotides: TGTGCCAGCAGCCCGAGACAGGGGCGGACTGGGGCCAACGTCCTGACTTTC. Amino acid sequence: CASSPRQGRTGANVLTF.

The V gene is TRBV28, the J gene TRBJ1-3, with TRBD1 matching 7 bases. The germline V gene encodes CDR1 MDHEN and CDR2 SYDVKM. The V gene end was trimmed by 7 bases and the J gene end by 0 bases; junction bases not matched to a gene: 18. The CDR3 spans 19 residues. The CDR3 sequence: CASTLSGRGTSRSGNTIYF. The CDR3 DNA sequence: TGTGCCAGCACCTTGAGCGGCAGGGGGACTTCCCGCTCTGGAAACACCATATATTTT.

This chain connects TRBV9 to TRBJ2-1, with TRBD2 as a possible D gene (6 bases). Germline CDR1 SGDLS, CDR2 YYNGEE. V was trimmed by 2 bases and J by 7 bases, leaving 13 bases between them. The CDR3 is 14 residues long. The CDR3 loop reads CASSVGGIINEQFF. The CDR3 DNA is TGTGCCAGCAGCGTCGGCGGGATAATTAATGAGCAGTTCTTC.

The genes are TRBV7-9 and TRBJ2-5; the D gene is possibly TRBD1 (5 bases). The J call is uncertain, as TRBJ2-7 better fits the DNA end. Germline lookup yields CDR1 SEHNR and CDR2 FQNEAQ (reference sequence). The CDR3 consists of 14 residues. For the CDR3, the DNA is TGTGCCAGCAGCTTAATGACAGTTTCCTACGAGCAGTACTTC. Protein sequence: CASSLMTVSYEQYF.

The chain recombines TRBV5-1 with TRBJ2-3, with 9 bases lining up with TRBD2. CDR1 and CDR2 (germline): SGHRS, YFSETQ. CDR3 length equals 15 residues. With V trimmed by 4 bases and J by 4 bases, 7 bases remained unmatched. DNA for the CDR3: TGCGCCAGCAGCCAGAGCGGGAGGATCGCAGATACGCAGTATTTT. It specifies CASSQSGRIADTQYF. The variable domain in full, with the rest retrieved from reference TRBV5-1 and TRBJ2-3, is KAGVTQTPRYLIKTRGQQVTLSCSPISGHRSVSWYQQTPGQGLQFLFEYFSETQRNKGNFPGRFSGRQFSNSRSEMNVSTLELGDSALYLCASSQSGRIADTQYFGPGTRLTVL.

V gene TRBV19 combines with J gene TRBJ2-3, with D unresolved. There are 16 residues in the CDR3. CDR1 LNHDA and CDR2 SQIVND come from the germline V gene (reference sequence). Between the trimmed V and J ends, which lost 1 base and 2 bases, there was a span of 13 bases. The chain's CDR3 is CASSIAPVLNTDTQYF. Written as DNA, the CDR3 is TGTGCCAGTAGTATAGCCCCAGTCCTGAACACAGATACGCAGTATTTT. The entire variable domain, with the rest obtained from reference TRBV19 and TRBJ2-3, is as follows: DGGITQSPKYLFRKEGQNVTLSCEQNLNHDAMYWYRQDPGQGLRLIYYSQIVNDFQKGDIAEGYSVSREKKESFPLTVTSAQKNPTAFYLCASSIAPVLNTDTQYFGPGTRLTVL.

This CDR3 is CASSLEGSLGETQYF. For the CDR3, the DNA is TGTGCCAGCAGCTTGGAGGGGAGTCTTGGGGAGACCCAGTACTTC. The chain joins TRBV5-4 to TRBJ2-5, with D perhaps TRBD1 or TRBD2 (5 bases each). The ends were cut back, 0 bases at V and 5 bases at J, with 14 bases in the middle. This CDR3 comprises 15 residues. The germline gives CDR1 SGHNT, CDR2 YYREEE (reference sequence).

DNA of the CDR3: TGCAGCGTTGGTAATCCAATTAGCACAGATACGCAGTATTTT. Translation: CSVGNPISTDTQYF. V and J are TRBV29-1 and TRBJ2-3, with D unresolved. V lost 4 bases and J lost 0, with 11 bases in between. Germline V CDR1 and CDR2: SQVTM, ANQGSEA. The CDR3 has 14 amino acids.

The J gene is TRBJ2-3, the V gene TRBV7-9, with 11 bases that match TRBD2. Germline CDR1 reads SEHNR; CDR2 reads FQNEAQ (reference sequence). This CDR3 has 18 amino acids. Trimming took 5 bases from V and 2 from J; bases not matched to a gene: 12. In DNA form, the CDR3 reads TGTGCCAGCAGCCCACGGACTAGCGGGCCTTCCCTCACAGATACGCAGTATTTT. As protein: CASSPRTSGPSLTDTQYF.

The gene calls are TRBV10-1 and TRBJ2-3, with D maybe TRBD2 (5 bases). Germline V gene data show CDR1 as WNHNN and CDR2 as SYGVQD (reference sequence). V gave up 11 bases and J gave up 2 bases, with 17 bases separating them. There are 14 residues in the CDR3. The CDR3 loop reads CARTGQRSTDTQYF. The CDR3 DNA reads as TGCGCCCGAACCGGCCAGCGGTCCACAGATACGCAGTATTTT.

The chain has TRBV19 and TRBJ1-5; 7 nucleotides align to TRBD1. The V and J ends lost 5 bases and 7 bases, in that order; junction bases with no gene match: 8. The CDR3 covers 14 residues. Per the germline V gene, CDR1 is LNHDA and CDR2 is SQIVND (reference sequence). CDR3 sequence: CASSPRDSGQPQHF. Written as DNA, the CDR3 is TGTGCCAGTAGTCCCCGGGACAGCGGCCAGCCCCAGCATTTT.

The rearrangement joins TRBV7-9 to TRBJ2-7; 7 bases agree with TRBD1. V gave up 8 bases and J gave up 3 bases; unmatched junction bases: 10. Germline values: CDR1 SEHNR, CDR2 FQNEAQ (reference sequence). This CDR3 has 14 amino acids. The chain's CDR3 is CASALQGPNYEQYF. DNA for the CDR3: TGTGCCAGCGCTCTACAGGGGCCCAACTACGAGCAGTACTTC.

The chain recombines TRBV2 with TRBJ2-7, with 11 bases identical to TRBD1. The CDR3 runs 14 residues. Germline values: CDR1 SNHLY, CDR2 FYNNEI. V was clipped by 8 bases and J by 6 bases; unmatched bases: 9. The CDR3 sequence is CASFKTDRGPEQYF. The CDR3 coding sequence is TGTGCCAGCTTTAAAACGGACAGGGGGCCCGAGCAGTACTTC.

The chain's CDR3 is CASSPGTSGGQETQYF. For the CDR3, the DNA is TGTGCCAGCAGTCCCGGGACTAGCGGGGGCCAAGAGACCCAGTACTTC. The genes are TRBV28 and TRBJ2-5; 14 nucleotides agree with TRBD2. V was pared by 5 bases and J by 1 base, with 3 bases of the junction left unmatched. The length of the CDR3 is 16 residues. CDR1 MDHEN and CDR2 SYDVKM come from the germline V gene.

CDR3 residues: CASSPNFRGYNEQFF. The CDR3 nucleotides read TGTGCCAGTAGCCCGAACTTCAGGGGCTACAATGAGCAGTTCTTC. The J gene is TRBJ2-1, the V gene TRBV19, with D possibly matching TRBD1 (6 bases). The CDR3 runs to 15 residues. The V and J ends lost 6 bases and 3 bases respectively, with 15 bases between them. Looked up from germline, CDR1 is LNHDA and CDR2 is SQIVND (reference sequence).

The V call is TRBV6-1, the J call TRBJ1-1, with D hard to call. V was cut by 2 bases and J by 1 base, with 17 bases left in between. The CDR3 length is 17 residues. Germline CDR1 and CDR2: MNHNS and SASEGT. For the CDR3, the DNA is TGTGCCAGCAGTGAATGGCCCCCGGGAAGCGCGAACACTGAAGCTTTCTTT. Residues: CASSEWPPGSANTEAFF.

This clone has only one observation. The rearrangement joins TRBV2 to TRBJ1-1, with TRBD1 identical over 9 bases. This CDR3 is built from 15 residues. Germline trimming cut 6 bases from V and 3 bases from J; bases unmatched to any gene: 8. The germline V gene has CDR1 SNHLY and CDR2 FYNNEI. The CDR3 protein is CASSTQGTGYTEAFF. The CDR3 region has the DNA TGTGCCAGCAGCACCCAAGGGACAGGGTACACTGAAGCTTTCTTT.

The chain carries TRBV15 and TRBJ2-7, with 8 bases lining up with TRBD2. The CDR3 consists of 15 residues. CDR1 LNHNV and CDR2 YYDKDF come from the germline V gene (reference sequence). J gave up 3 bases and V 3 bases, and 7 bases lay outside the gene matches. The CDR3 protein is CATSSWGLGDYEQYF. Here the CDR3 DNA reads TGTGCCACCAGCAGCTGGGGACTAGGGGACTACGAGCAGTACTTC.

The rearrangement joins TRBV6-1 to TRBJ1-1; 9 bases align to TRBD1. Germline V gene data show CDR1 as MNHNS and CDR2 as SASEGT. V dropped 3 bases and J dropped 1; count of bases not matched to a gene: 0. CDR3 size: 14 residues. CDR3 bases: TGTGCCAGCAGTGAGGGACAGGGGAACACTGAAGCTTTCTTT. Translation gives CASSEGQGNTEAFF.

In this sample, this clone turned up once. V usage is TRBV28 and J usage is TRBJ1-5; D gene ambiguous. The CDR3 has 15 amino acids. Per germline, CDR1 MDHEN and CDR2 SYDVKM. V was clipped by 7 bases and J by 7 bases, with 20 bases between them. In DNA form, the CDR3 reads TGTGCCAGCACCTCCGAGGTGGGCAGATGGCAGCCCCAGCATTTT. Its protein is CASTSEVGRWQPQHF.

The rearrangement links TRBV27 to TRBJ1-5; 9 positions match TRBD1. The CDR3 spans 15 residues. With 9 bases clipped from V and 3 bases from J, the junction kept 9 bases outside the gene matches. Germline V CDR1 and CDR2: MNHEY, SMNVEV (reference sequence). CDR3 sequence (DNA): TGTGCCAGTGGGACAGGGAGAGGAGACAATCAGCCCCAGCATTTT. Translating gives CASGTGRGDNQPQHF.

The rearrangement uses TRBV18 and TRBJ1-5, with D perhaps TRBD1 (5 bases). The CDR3 sequence is 14 residues long. CDR1 is KGHSH and CDR2 is LQKENI in the germline V gene. V shed 2 bases and J shed 4 bases, with 9 bases lying between them. The CDR3 protein is CASSPKGINQPQHF. The CDR3 DNA reads as TGTGCCAGCTCACCAAAGGGGATTAATCAGCCCCAGCATTTT.